This TCR beta chain was recorded in a study of regulatory T cells in long-lasting Graves disease. Study in general: Positivity for TSH receptor antibodies plus over 5 years of antithyroid drugs meant persistent Graves' disease.

With 8 bases clipped from V and 0 bases from J, the junction kept 6 bases outside the gene matches. The CDR3 loop spans 13 amino acids. Per the germline V gene, CDR1 is SQVTM and CDR2 is ANQGSEA. Comment on this clonotype: Its antigen is unknown.

Study-level results: Repertoires from persistent disease leaned toward TRBV28, TRBJ1-2 and TRBJ2-5.

Time point noted: persistent/refractory GD, antithyroid drugs over 5 years with positive TRAb. PBMC-derived RNA was used for the TCR library. Graves' disease was diagnosed by American Thyroid Association guidelines. Roughly 8.6 milliliters of peripheral blood were drawn into EDTA tubes. With iRepertoire HTBI primers and Arm-PCR of CDR3 regions, TCR beta libraries were built. Each CDR3 protein is one row after TCRdb ran MiXCR on the multiplex PCR reads. Altogether more than 650,000 distinct CDR3 sequences are present, 30% being singletons, with the ten largest covering roughly 40%. The starting material was peripheral blood mononuclear cells (PBMCs), obtained when the disease was refractory, from a patient treated with antithyroid drugs. The rearrangement joins TRBV29-1 to TRBJ1-1; 7 bases align to TRBD1. The receptor was derived from a female donor with Graves disease. This CDR3 reads CSSIRGVNTEAFF. DNA for the CDR3: TGCAGCTCCATCAGGGGGGTGAACACTGAAGCTTTCTTT. Full variable domain (missing parts from reference TRBV29-1 and TRBJ1-1): SAVISQKPSRDICQRGTSLTIQCQVDSQVTMMFWYRQQPGQSLTLIATANQGSEATYESGFVIDKFPISRPNLTFSTLTVSNMSPEDSSIYLCSSIRGVNTEAFFGQGTRLTVV.